The 32 T cell receptor beta chains listed next were all sequenced from one sample in a study of cytomegalovirus exposure and HLA in healthy donors. The PCR made use of 60 Vbeta and 13 Jbeta primers. The protocol was immunoSEQ multiplex PCR, while the TCRdb copy is restricted to in-frame clones and leaves out a portion. The sample consists of 150,000 to 200,000 clones, around 62% of them appearing once. Material: PBMCs. The receptors here all came from a man between 40 and 49 years old in good health and CMV-seronegative.

The CDR3 DNA reads as TGTGCCAGCAGTGGAACAGGGAGGGTGACCTACGAGCAGTACTTC. Its protein product is CASSGTGRVTYEQYF. The chain is built from TRBV6-1 and TRBJ2-7; tentative D call: TRBD2 (7 bases). V lost 4 bases, J lost 2 bases, and 15 bases lay in between. Per the germline V gene, CDR1 is MNHNS and CDR2 is SASEGT. CDR3 length equals 15 residues.

This clone was observed once. J is TRBJ1-4 and V is TRBV11-2; D is unclear. Germline V lookup: CDR1 SGHAT, CDR2 FQNNGV. This CDR3 spans 15 amino acids. The V end was cut by 0 bases, the J end by 5 bases, with 10 bases between. The CDR3 sequence: CASSLDAGRNEKLFF. DNA of the CDR3: TGTGCCAGCAGCTTAGATGCTGGCAGAAATGAAAAACTGTTTTTT.

The count of this clone is one. The chain is built from TRBV7-9 and TRBJ2-5, with 8 positions matching TRBD1. The CDR3 sequence is 15 residues long. The V gene end was trimmed by 1 base and the J gene end by 2 bases; junction bases not matched to a gene: 3. Germline V lookup: CDR1 SEHNR, CDR2 FQNEAQ (reference sequence). CDR3 region: CASSLEQGVQETQYF. The CDR3 DNA sequence: TGTGCCAGCAGCTTAGAACAGGGGGTTCAAGAGACCCAGTACTTC.

In its sample, this clone was seen once. V usage is TRBV7-2 and J usage is TRBJ1-6, with TRBD1 identical over 8 bases. Germline loops: CDR1 SGHTA, CDR2 FQGNSA. The CDR3 runs to 16 residues. With 4 bases clipped from V and 3 bases from J, the junction kept 5 bases outside the gene matches. The CDR3: CASSSRTGLYNSPLHF. In nucleotides, the CDR3 is TGTGCCAGCAGCTCAAGGACAGGGCTCTATAATTCACCCCTCCACTTT.

The rearrangement uses TRBV4-2 and TRBJ2-7; 11 nucleotides match TRBD1. Germline V CDR1 and CDR2: LGHNA, YNFKEQ. The ends lost 5 bases at V and 3 bases at J; junction bases unmatched: 12. CDR3 length: 17 amino acids. The DNA of the CDR3 is TGTGCCAGCAGCTACTCAGAGACCGGGACAGGGGGCTACGAGCAGTACTTC. Its protein product is CASSYSETGTGGYEQYF.

A few counts support this clone. V gene TRBV25-1 combines with J gene TRBJ2-5; 9 bases are shared with TRBD1. The assigned J gene may be wrong: the sequence end matches TRBJ2-7 better. The germline gives CDR1 MGHDK, CDR2 SYGVNS. This CDR3 is built from 15 residues. CDR3 DNA: TGTGCCAGCAGTGATGCGACAGGGGGGACCTACGAGCAGTACTTC. The encoded protein is CASSDATGGTYEQYF.

The J gene is TRBJ1-1, the V gene TRBV5-1, with 7 nucleotides matching TRBD1. The J segment lost 1 base and the V segment lost 3 bases, leaving 9 bases of the junction unmatched. The CDR3 is 16 residues long. Germline V gene sequence: CDR1 SGHRS, CDR2 YFSETQ. The CDR3 here is CASSSTGFDRNTEAFF. CDR3 DNA sequence: TGCGCCAGCAGCTCGACAGGGTTTGATAGGAACACTGAAGCTTTCTTT.

This rearrangement joins TRBV10-1 to TRBJ1-2; tentatively, D is TRBD1 (5 bases). V dropped 9 bases and J dropped 4 bases, with 18 bases sitting between them. This CDR3 region has 14 residues. Germline-derived CDR1 and CDR2 are WNHNN and SYGVQD (reference sequence). CDR3 in DNA: TGCGCCAGGAAAGGGCAGGGCCTAGGCTATGGCTACACCTTC. Translated: CARKGQGLGYGYTF.

The chain combines TRBV5-6 with TRBJ2-7, with a weak D call TRBD2 (5 bases). Germline V lookup: CDR1 SGHDT, CDR2 YYEEEE. The length of the CDR3 is 13 residues. Trimming left V 3 bases short and J 3 bases short, with 10 bases between. CDR3 sequence reads: CASSSGSFYEQYF. CDR3 sequence (DNA): TGTGCCAGCAGCTCGGGAAGTTTCTACGAGCAGTACTTC.

The V and J genes are TRBV2 and TRBJ2-2; 7 bases fit TRBD2. Trimming removed 1 base from V and 7 bases from J; junction bases left unmatched: 9. CDR1 and CDR2 from the germline V gene are SNHLY and FYNNEI. The CDR3 is 16 residues long. The CDR3 sequence: CASSEVGGGLSGELFF. CDR3 DNA: TGTGCCAGCAGTGAAGTTGGGGGGGGATTAAGCGGGGAGCTGTTTTTT.

About this clone: Within the sample, other DNA sequences also encode this same CDR3. The chain couples TRBV29-1 to TRBJ2-1; maybe TRBD2 (5 bases). Trimming shortened V by 4 bases and J by 7 bases, and 8 bases separated the two germline ends. There are 11 residues in the CDR3. From germline, CDR1 is SQVTM and CDR2 ANQGSEA. The CDR3 region has the DNA TGCAGCGTTGGGAGAGGGAATGAGCAGTTCTTC. Translating it yields CSVGRGNEQFF.

This clone was seen only a few times. V is TRBV5-1 and J is TRBJ2-3, with 11 bases identical to TRBD1. The CDR3 spans 16 residues. The germline V gene has CDR1 SGHRS and CDR2 YFSETQ. The junction had 2 bases not matched to a gene; V was cut back by 1 base and J by 1 base. The CDR3 DNA reads TGCGCCAGCAGCTTGACGGACAGGGGGCGCACAGATACGCAGTATTTT. This encodes CASSLTDRGRTDTQYF.

The chain employs TRBV4-1 and TRBJ2-7, with no clear D. Germline V gene lookup returns CDR1 MGHRA and CDR2 YSYEKL. CDR3 length: 17 residues. V lost 0 bases, J lost 0 bases, and 15 bases lay in between. CDR3 sequence reads: CASSQDFGYGDSYEQYF. The CDR3 region has the DNA TGCGCCAGCAGCCAAGACTTCGGGTACGGAGACTCCTACGAGCAGTACTTC.

This clone was seen once. The chain carries TRBV2 and TRBJ2-1; D perhaps matches TRBD2 (6 bases). The germline V and J ends were trimmed by 5 bases and 7 bases, with 15 bases remaining between them. Germline loops: CDR1 SNHLY, CDR2 FYNNEI. The CDR3 spans 14 residues. CDR3 DNA: TGTGCCAGCAGTTGGGACTCCCGGTATAATGAGCAGTTCTTC. Amino acid sequence: CASSWDSRYNEQFF.

This clone showed up just a few times. V is TRBV4-3 and J is TRBJ1-1; TRBD1 agrees at 7 bases. Germline V gene data show CDR1 as LGHNA and CDR2 as YSLEER. CDR3 size: 14 residues. V was pared by 0 bases and J by 4 bases, with 2 bases of the junction left unmatched. CDR3 DNA sequence: TGCGCCAGCAGCCAAGATAGGGGGCTCACTGAAGCTTTCTTT. This translates into CASSQDRGLTEAFF.

This clone was counted a few times. V and J are TRBV4-2 and TRBJ2-5, with D possibly matching TRBD2 (6 bases). The J call is in doubt because the DNA end fits TRBJ2-7 better. Per germline, CDR1 LGHNA and CDR2 YNFKEQ. The CDR3 extends over 14 amino acids. The CDR3 bases are TGTGCCAGCAGCCAAGCCGTCCGGGAGTACGAGCAGTACTTC. This gives the protein CASSQAVREYEQYF.

This clone was counted between two and nine times. The chain combines TRBV5-4 with TRBJ2-5; the match to TRBD2 covers 8 bases. Trimming took 0 bases from V and 0 from J; bases not matched to a gene: 10. Germline assignment: CDR1 SGHNT and CDR2 YYREEE (reference sequence). The CDR3 runs to 18 residues. CDR3 amino acids: CASSLERGGDMYQETQYF. In DNA, the CDR3 is TGTGCCAGCAGCTTGGAACGGGGGGGGGACATGTACCAAGAGACCCAGTACTTC.

The V call is TRBV7-9, the J call TRBJ1-5, with 8 bases matching TRBD1. The CDR3 runs to 16 residues. Losses at the gene ends were 5 bases for V and 0 bases for J; bases not matched to a gene: 6. Germline values: CDR1 SEHNR, CDR2 FQNEAQ (reference sequence). The CDR3 DNA sequence: TGTGCCAGCAGCACAACCGGGACAGGTAGCAATCAGCCCCAGCATTTT. It translates to CASSTTGTGSNQPQHF.

This CDR3 reads CASSAWAGTQDQPQHF. CDR3 nucleotide sequence: TGTGCCAGCAGTGCATGGGCCGGGACTCAAGATCAGCCCCAGCATTTT. The rearrangement links TRBV6-1 to TRBJ1-5; possible D gene TRBD1, 5 bases. V lost 4 bases to trimming and J lost 5 bases, with 18 bases between them. Germline loops: CDR1 MNHNS, CDR2 SASEGT. This CDR3 has 16 residues.

The sample holds a few counts of this clone. V is TRBV27 and J is TRBJ2-7; weak D call: TRBD1 (6 bases). Germline V gene lookup returns CDR1 MNHEY and CDR2 SMNVEV (reference sequence). This CDR3 is 15 amino acids long. The V end was cut by 6 bases, the J end by 0 bases, with 15 bases between. CDR3 nucleotides: TGTGCCAGCAGACCCGACAGGATCAACTCCTACGAGCAGTACTTC. Protein: CASRPDRINSYEQYF.

This clone has only a few counts. The V call is TRBV10-3, the J call TRBJ2-7, with a tentative D call TRBD1 (5 bases). Germline V CDR1 and CDR2: ENHRY, SYGVKD. Deletions cut 2 bases from V and 5 bases from J, with 16 bases between. CDR3 length: 15 amino acids. CDR3 amino acids: CAISEGLGVVDEQYF. Here the CDR3 DNA reads TGTGCCATCAGTGAGGGGTTAGGGGTTGTAGACGAGCAGTACTTC.

V is TRBV28 and J is TRBJ2-1; D not resolved. The CDR3 has 11 residues. The germline V and J ends were trimmed by 3 bases and 15 bases, with 12 bases remaining between them. Germline assignment: CDR1 MDHEN and CDR2 SYDVKM. For the CDR3, the DNA is TGTGCCAGCAGTTTTCCCGCCGGGTTGTTCTTC. This sequence encodes CASSFPAGLFF. The variable domain in full, with the rest retrieved from reference TRBV28 and TRBJ2-1, is DVKVTQSSRYLVKRTGEKVFLECVQDMDHENMFWYRQDPGLGLRLIYFSYDVKMKEKGDIPEGYSVSREKKERFSLILESASTNQTSMYLCASSFPAGLFFGPGTRLTVL.

V is TRBV21-1 and J is TRBJ2-5; the table's D call, TRBD1, was not checked against the DNA. TRBV21-1 counts as a pseudogene. The CDR3 loop spans 12 amino acids. The CDR3 sequence is CALRDRRETQYF. In nucleotides, the CDR3 is TGTGCCCTCCGGGACAGAAGGGAGACCCAGTACTTC.

The chain recombines TRBV11-2 with TRBJ1-1, with D possibly being TRBD1 (5 bases). In germline, CDR1 is SGHAT, CDR2 FQNNGV. Trimming stripped 3 bases from V and 3 bases from J, with 14 bases between. CDR3 length: 15 residues. This CDR3 reads CASSFSRAFDTEAFF. The CDR3 bases are TGTGCCAGCAGCTTCTCCAGGGCATTTGACACTGAAGCTTTCTTT.

The V and J genes are TRBV27 and TRBJ2-7, with TRBD1 identical over 8 bases. Unmatched junction bases numbered 9, after V lost 7 bases and J lost 7 bases. In germline, CDR1 is MNHEY, CDR2 SMNVEV (reference sequence). The CDR3 is 13 amino acids. CDR3 DNA sequence: TGTGCCAGCAAGGACCGGGACAGGAGAGAGCAGTACTTC. Its protein is CASKDRDRREQYF.

The chain has TRBV7-2 and TRBJ2-1; 8 positions match TRBD2. The ends lost 1 base at V and 9 bases at J; junction bases unmatched: 11. CDR3 length equals 16 residues. The germline V gene encodes CDR1 SGHTA and CDR2 FQGNSA. The CDR3 coding sequence is TGTGCCAGCAGCTTAGATACAGCGGGAGTAAGTCTTGAGCAGTTCTTC. Protein product: CASSLDTAGVSLEQFF.

This clone has only a few counts. The chain is built from TRBV7-9 and TRBJ2-2; 11 bases are a match to TRBD2. Trimming took 6 bases from V and 6 from J; bases not matched to a gene: 3. Germline V gives CDR1 SEHNR, CDR2 FQNEAQ (reference sequence). The CDR3 is 14 amino acids. The CDR3 nucleotides read TGTGCCAGCAGTCTAGCGGGAGGATCCGGGGAGCTGTTTTTT. As protein: CASSLAGGSGELFF.

The V call is TRBV27, the J call TRBJ1-1, with 9 nucleotides matching TRBD1. The CDR3 has 15 residues. The V gene's germline CDR1 is MNHEY and CDR2 SMNVEV (reference sequence). V trimming: 1 base; J trimming: 3 bases; junction bases outside the gene matches: 3. CDR3 in amino acids: CASSLWTGEDTEAFF. The CDR3, as DNA: TGTGCCAGCAGTTTATGGACAGGGGAGGACACTGAAGCTTTCTTT.

This rearrangement joins TRBV28 to TRBJ1-2, with D perhaps matching TRBD1 (5 bases). The V end lost 5 bases, the J end lost 0 bases, and 16 bases lay between the germline ends. Looked up from germline, CDR1 is MDHEN and CDR2 is SYDVKM. The CDR3 runs 16 residues. The CDR3 DNA follows: TGTGCCAGCAGTCCCCAGGACATCAACACTAACTATGGCTACACCTTC. Protein: CASSPQDINTNYGYTF.

Comment on this clone: An end of the junction differs from the germline gene, which may be a read error. The chain uses TRBV7-2 and TRBJ2-7, with TRBD2 as a possible D gene (5 bases). The CDR3 length is 16 residues. CDR1 is SGHTA, CDR2 FQGNSA, per germline. The CDR3 DNA is TGTGCCAACAGCCACTTAGCGAGTAGGAGCTCCTACGAGCAGTACTTC. This encodes CANSHLASRSSYEQYF.

V and J are TRBV5-6 and TRBJ2-5, with 13 bases fitting TRBD2. Gene TRBJ2-7 matches the end of the DNA better, so the J call may be wrong. In germline, CDR1 is SGHDT, CDR2 YYEEEE. This CDR3 has 15 residues. The CDR3 region has the DNA TGTGCCAGCAGCCACAGGACTAGCGGGAGCTACGAGCAGTACTTC. It is translated as CASSHRTSGSYEQYF.

In its sample, this clone was seen a few times. The J gene is TRBJ2-1, the V gene TRBV20-1; 7 nucleotides align to TRBD1. The CDR3 runs 11 residues. Germline lookup yields CDR1 DFQATT and CDR2 SNEGSKA (reference sequence). V shed 5 bases, J shed 14 bases, and the junction held 9 bases outside the gene matches. CDR3 protein: CSAYTGASKFF. The DNA of the CDR3 is TGCAGTGCTTATACAGGGGCTTCGAAGTTCTTC.